A selection of T cell receptor beta chains follows, all from one sample in a study of vaccination and CD4 T cells after COVID-19. Each CDR3 protein gets one entry after TCRdb re-called the PCR reads with MiXCR. The sample has about 21,000 distinct CDR3 sequences, about three quarters seen once. For these receptors, no antigen is known. The sequencing input was CD4+ T cells from blood, cultured in vitro. Receptor source: a human donor who had recovered from COVID-19. Both conserved end residues are part of each CDR3. The order of the fields is CDR3 DNA, CDR3 protein, clone size, J gene, V gene, D gene. The D gene is left open where the match is weak. Part of the rows lack a size; the others show once, few, many or a class for expanded clones.

TGCAGTGCTAGAGGCCACCCGAATCAGCCCCAGCATTTT	CSARGHPNQPQHF	.	TRBJ1-5	TRBV20-1	.
TGTGCTAGTGGGGGGGGGACGGAGTACCAAGAGACCCAGTACTTC	CASGGGTEYQETQYF	once	TRBJ2-5	TRBV12-5	TRBD2
TGTGCCTGGGCGCGCGTCCTGCGGACAGATACGCAGTATTTT	CAWARVLRTDTQYF	.	TRBJ2-3	TRBV30	.
TGTGCCACTAAGGGACAGGGGTCCAAAAACATTCAGTACTTC	CATKGQGSKNIQYF	.	TRBJ2-4	TRBV27	TRBD1
TGTGCCAGCAGTGAGGGAGGGTCAGGGTCCGGCTACACCTTC	CASSEGGSGSGYTF	.	TRBJ1-2	TRBV6-1	.
TGTGCCAGCAGCTTAGGTCAGGAGAATTCACCCCTCCACTTT	CASSLGQENSPLHF	few	TRBJ1-6	TRBV7-2	.
TGTGCCAGCTCACCGAGCCTATTAAACACCCCTAAGCAGGAGACCCAGTACTTC	CASSPSLLNTPKQETQYF	few	TRBJ2-5	TRBV18	.
TGTGCCAGCAGCCTTGGACTAGTGAACACCGGGGAGCTGTTTTTT	CASSLGLVNTGELFF	few	TRBJ2-2	TRBV4-2	TRBD2
TGTGCCAGCAGCCCGATAGTCCTCTATGGCTACACCTTC	CASSPIVLYGYTF	.	TRBJ1-2	TRBV7-9	.
TGTGCCAGCAGTCATAGGGGGCCCCAGTACTTC	CASSHRGPQYF	.	TRBJ2-5	TRBV12-3/TRBV12-4	TRBD1
TGTGCCACCAGTGAACGGACAGGGGAAGGCTACACCTTC	CATSERTGEGYTF	.	TRBJ1-2	TRBV24-1	TRBD1
TGCGCCAGCAGCTACGGGACAGGGGTAGAGACCCAGTACTTC	CASSYGTGVETQYF	.	TRBJ2-5	TRBV5-1	TRBD1
TGTGCCAGCAAACTTACTAGCGCGTACAATGAGCAGTTCTTC	CASKLTSAYNEQFF	.	TRBJ2-1	TRBV6-1	TRBD2
TGTGCCACCAGTGACCCGCAGGGGACTGGAAACACCATATATTTT	CATSDPQGTGNTIYF	.	TRBJ1-3	TRBV24-1	.
TGTGCCAGCAGCGGAAAGAACAGGGGGACTGAAGCTTTCTTT	CASSGKNRGTEAFF	.	TRBJ1-1	TRBV7-2	TRBD1
TGTGCCAGCAGCTTAGTAGGGCGAGCGGGAGTGTCGGAAGAGACCCAGTACTTC	CASSLVGRAGVSEETQYF	.	TRBJ2-5	TRBV7-2	TRBD2
TGTGCCAGCAGCTTAGCGGTGCGACAGTCGGACTCACCCCTCCACTTT	CASSLAVRQSDSPLHF	few	TRBJ1-6	TRBV7-2	.
TGTGCCTGGAGTGTGCTCCCACAGGGGTACGAGCAGTACTTC	CAWSVLPQGYEQYF	.	TRBJ2-7	TRBV30	TRBD1
TGTGCCAGCAGTCCCGACAGGGGTTTAACCGGGGAGCTGTTTTTT	CASSPDRGLTGELFF	.	TRBJ2-2	TRBV6-2/TRBV6-3	TRBD1
TGCAGTGCTAGAGATGGGTCGCGGTATAGCAATCAGCCCCAGCATTTT	CSARDGSRYSNQPQHF	few	TRBJ1-5	TRBV20-1	.
TGTGCCAGCAGCTTAGGGGGGACTAGCGGGAGTCGTGCAGATACGCAGTATTTT	CASSLGGTSGSRADTQYF	.	TRBJ2-3	TRBV7-2	TRBD2
TGTGCCAGCAGGCTAGGGACAGGGTTCAATCAGCCCCAGCATTTT	CASRLGTGFNQPQHF	medium-sized	TRBJ1-5	TRBV6-2/TRBV6-3	TRBD1
TGTGCCACCAGTGATGAACTAGCGGGGGCCCCAGATACGCAGTATTTT	CATSDELAGAPDTQYF	.	TRBJ2-3	TRBV24-1	TRBD2
TGTGCCAGCAGCTTAGCTGGGAGCTCCTACGAGCAGTACTTC	CASSLAGSSYEQYF	.	TRBJ2-7	TRBV7-6	.
TGTGCCAGCAGTTACCCCCCGCACCGAGATAATGAGCAGTTCTTC	CASSYPPHRDNEQFF	.	TRBJ2-1	TRBV6-2/TRBV6-3	.
TGTGCCATCAGGCTGACCGCCGGAAACACCATATATTTT	CAIRLTAGNTIYF	.	TRBJ1-3	TRBV10-3	.
TGCAGTGCTAGGTTCACTGAAGCTTTCTTT	CSARFTEAFF	.	TRBJ1-1	TRBV20-1	.
TGCAGTGCTAGAGTCCGGTGGACGCAGTATTTT	CSARVRWTQYF	once	TRBJ2-3	TRBV20-1	.
TGTGCCAGCAGCCCGAACCACAGGTCGGGGGAGACCCAGTACTTC	CASSPNHRSGETQYF	.	TRBJ2-5	TRBV11-3	.
TGTGCCTGGACCAAGGCAAGGACAGGGGGCGTCAGAGAGACCCAGTACTTC	CAWTKARTGGVRETQYF	few	TRBJ2-5	TRBV30	TRBD1
TGTGCCAGCAGCCCGCGACTAGCGGGAGAAGGCGGGGAGCTGTTTTTT	CASSPRLAGEGGELFF	.	TRBJ2-2	TRBV11-2	TRBD2
TGTGCCAGTAACCACAATCAGCCCCAGCATTTT	CASNHNQPQHF	once	TRBJ1-5	TRBV19	.
TGTGCCTGGAATCCGGGACAGGGCGCTGGCTACACCTTC	CAWNPGQGAGYTF	few	TRBJ1-2	TRBV30	TRBD1
TGCGCCACCGTTATACAGCAGTTCTTC	CATVIQQFF	.	TRBJ2-1	TRBV10-1	.
TGCGCCAGCAGCCAGGGAAATCCCTCCATAAGGCGGGACTATCAGAAGACCCAGTACTTC	CASSQGNPSIRRDYQKTQYF	.	TRBJ2-5	TRBV10-1	TRBD2
TGTGCCAACAGTGCCGGACCTTATAATTCACCCCTCCACTTT	CANSAGPYNSPLHF	.	TRBJ1-6	TRBV6-1	.
TGCAGTGCTACCAAGGGTAGCGGGAAAGAGACCCAGTACTTC	CSATKGSGKETQYF	few	TRBJ2-5	TRBV20-1	TRBD2
TGTGCCAGCAGGGGACAGGAGAATGAAAAACTGTTTTTT	CASRGQENEKLFF	once	TRBJ1-4	TRBV12-3/TRBV12-4	TRBD1
TGCAGTGCACCCCCCGGGACAAACAGCAATCAGCCCCAGCATTTT	CSAPPGTNSNQPQHF	few	TRBJ1-5	TRBV20-1	.
TGTGCCAGTACCGGGGGGCAGAACACTGAAGCTTTCTTT	CASTGGQNTEAFF	.	TRBJ1-1	TRBV6-1	.
TGTGCCAGCAGCCCTGGGGGGACTAGCGGGCACGAGCAGTACTTC	CASSPGGTSGHEQYF	.	TRBJ2-7	TRBV11-3	TRBD2
TGTGCCAGCAGTCCTCGGTTGAACACTGAAGCTTTCTTT	CASSPRLNTEAFF	.	TRBJ1-1	TRBV27	.
TGTGCCAGCAGTTTAGGGACTAGCGGGAGGGCCCGGGAGACCCAGTACTTC	CASSLGTSGRARETQYF	.	TRBJ2-5	TRBV12-3/TRBV12-4	TRBD2
TGTGCCAGCAGCTTAGGGCAGGGTTCCTATGGCTACACCTTC	CASSLGQGSYGYTF	few	TRBJ1-2	TRBV7-2	.